These 15 T cell receptor beta chains were sequenced from one sample in a study of shared clonotypes between healthy human individuals (dated by TCRdb to about 2020). Library generation was performed with the immunoSEQ multiplex PCR assay. This is the immuneACCESS table as TCRdb keeps it, with only in-frame sequences that have V and J called. A part of the clones is gone; compared with another copy, unresolved V genes explain less than half, and the rest is unexplained. This sample is represented by 2 million to 3 million clones; 80% to 95% of them were singletons. About 0.39% of the sample belongs to the ten largest clones. Sequenced material: naive CD4+ T cells from PBMCs. The cell subset or site label corresponds to: CD45RA+ positively selected. The receptors stem from a man aged 18-30 years in good health. Some clones in this sample may be carry-over from other donors' samples.

The J gene is TRBJ2-1, the V gene TRBV18; either TRBD1 or TRBD2 may supply D (5 bases each). Germline CDR1 KGHSH, CDR2 LQKENI. V lost 6 bases and J 9 bases, leaving 12 bases between the germline ends. The CDR3 is 12 amino acids. This chain's CDR3 is CASSLARGEQFF. DNA of the CDR3: TGTGCCAGCTCCCTAGCAAGGGGTGAGCAGTTCTTC.

V and J are TRBV10-1 and TRBJ2-7, with 10 bases identical to TRBD2. Germline V CDR1 and CDR2: WNHNN, SYGVQD (reference sequence). The ends lost 5 bases at V and 6 bases at J; junction bases unmatched: 4. This CDR3 spans 13 amino acids. CDR3 coding DNA: TGCGCCAGCAGTCCTCGACTAGCGGGCGAGCAGTACTTC. This gives the protein CASSPRLAGEQYF.

This chain links TRBV19 with TRBJ1-1; 9 nucleotides agree with TRBD1. This CDR3 has 15 residues. The V and J ends lost 4 bases and 6 bases, in that order; junction bases with no gene match: 9. Per germline, CDR1 LNHDA and CDR2 SQIVND (reference sequence). CDR3 DNA sequence: TGTGCCAGTAGTAAGGGACAGGGAGGGTTCGCTGAAGCTTTCTTT. Translating gives CASSKGQGGFAEAFF.

This chain links TRBV11-2 with TRBJ2-7; 11 nucleotides match TRBD2. J was trimmed by 3 bases and V by 5 bases; bases with no gene match: 6. This CDR3 region has 15 residues. CDR1 is SGHAT, CDR2 FQNNGV, per germline. CDR3 coding DNA: TGTGCCAGCAGCACAGGACTAGCGGGCTACTACGAGCAGTACTTC. This sequence encodes CASSTGLAGYYEQYF.

The J gene is TRBJ1-5, the V gene TRBV10-3, with D perhaps TRBD1 (5 bases). This CDR3 is 13 amino acids long. The germline gives CDR1 ENHRY, CDR2 SYGVKD. V was shortened by 8 bases and J by 1 base, with 9 bases between the two germline ends. The CDR3 DNA reads as TGTGCCATCCAGGGTGGCAGCAATCAGCCCCAGCATTTT. Protein product: CAIQGGSNQPQHF.

The V and J genes are TRBV20-1 and TRBJ2-1; the D is unclear. Germline V lookup: CDR1 DFQATT, CDR2 SNEGSKA (reference sequence). V lost 4 bases, J lost 10 bases, and 8 bases lay in between. The CDR3 consists of 10 residues. The DNA for the CDR3 is TGCAGTGCTATGTATAGGGAGCAGTTCTTC. Protein sequence: CSAMYREQFF.

The CDR3 here is CASTSQAGQGTDTQYF. The CDR3 DNA follows: TGCGCCAGCACCAGCCAAGCTGGACAGGGGACAGATACGCAGTATTTT. The chain carries TRBV5-1 and TRBJ2-3; 9 bases are a match to TRBD1. Germline-derived CDR1 and CDR2 are SGHRS and YFSETQ. The V segment lost 6 bases and the J segment 3 bases; nucleotides outside the gene matches: 11. The CDR3 spans 16 residues. Looking up the rest from reference TRBV5-1 and TRBJ2-3 gives the full variable domain: KAGVTQTPRYLIKTRGQQVTLSCSPISGHRSVSWYQQTPGQGLQFLFEYFSETQRNKGNFPGRFSGRQFSNSRSEMNVSTLELGDSALYLCASTSQAGQGTDTQYFGPGTRLTVL.

The CDR3 loop reads CATSRVLGASGGQETQYF. The CDR3 DNA is TGTGCCACCAGCAGAGTCTTGGGGGCTAGCGGTGGTCAAGAGACCCAGTACTTC. The genes are TRBV15 and TRBJ2-5; maybe TRBD2 (7 bases). The CDR3 has 18 amino acids. Germline CDR1 LNHNV, CDR2 YYDKDF (reference sequence). V lost 1 base and J lost 2, with 20 bases in between. Using reference TRBV15 and TRBJ2-5 for the parts outside the CDR3, the full variable domain is DAMVIQNPRYQVTQFGKPVTLSCSQTLNHNVMYWYQQKSSQAPKLLFHYYDKDFNNEADTPDNFQSRRPNTSFCFLDIRSPGLGDTAMYLCATSRVLGASGGQETQYFGPGTRLLVL.

For this clone: This same CDR3 is encoded by further DNA sequences in the sample. Here the CDR3 reads CASSLGQGATEAFF. CDR3 sequence (DNA): TGTGCCAGCTCACTTGGACAGGGGGCGACTGAAGCTTTCTTT. The rearrangement joins TRBV18 to TRBJ1-1; 11 bases line up with TRBD1. The length of the CDR3 is 14 residues. Germline V lookup: CDR1 KGHSH, CDR2 LQKENI. V trimming: 4 bases; J trimming: 5 bases; junction bases outside the gene matches: 3.

This sequence joins TRBV18 and TRBJ2-7, with TRBD1 as a possible D gene (6 bases). V was cut by 2 bases and J by 6 bases, with 14 bases left in between. This CDR3 region has 14 residues. Germline V lookup: CDR1 KGHSH, CDR2 LQKENI. CDR3 nucleotide sequence: TGTGCCAGCTCACCAGAGTACAGGGACGCCGAGCAGTACTTC. Its protein product is CASSPEYRDAEQYF.

Turning to this clone: In the same sample, other DNA sequences code for this CDR3. The chain has TRBV2 and TRBJ2-3; D remains ambiguous. Trimming removed 3 bases from V and 4 bases from J, with 5 bases in between. In germline, CDR1 is SNHLY, CDR2 FYNNEI. The CDR3 has 12 amino acids. DNA for the CDR3: TGTGCCAGCAGTGAGCGAGCAGATACGCAGTATTTT. Its translation is CASSERADTQYF.

This rearrangement joins TRBV6-6 to TRBJ2-7; D gene unclear. CDR3 length: 16 amino acids. Germline loops: CDR1 MNHNY, CDR2 SVGAGI (reference sequence). Trimming took 2 bases from V and 0 from J, leaving 14 bases between them. CDR3 coding DNA: TGTGCCAGCAGTTACCTTGGCGCAGGTGCCTCCTACGAGCAGTACTTC. Amino acid sequence: CASSYLGAGASYEQYF.

The chain couples TRBV5-1 to TRBJ2-3; D is ambiguous. Germline V gives CDR1 SGHRS, CDR2 YFSETQ. CDR3 size: 13 residues. Trimming removed 5 bases from V and 4 bases from J, with 11 bases in between. CDR3 DNA sequence: TGCGCCAGCAGTCGCGAGATTTCAGATACGCAGTATTTT. It codes for CASSREISDTQYF.

A single count supports this clone. The J gene is TRBJ2-3, the V gene TRBV4-2; D possibly corresponds to TRBD2 (6 bases). Trimming left V 4 bases short and J 0 bases short, with 11 bases between. This CDR3 comprises 15 residues. Looked up from germline, CDR1 is LGHNA and CDR2 is YNFKEQ. Here the CDR3 DNA reads TGTGCCAGCAGCCTAGCGGTCCCTAGCACAGATACGCAGTATTTT. Protein: CASSLAVPSTDTQYF.

This clone was seen only a few times. This sample includes further DNA sequences coding for the same CDR3. The rearrangement links TRBV2 to TRBJ1-5; D unresolved. There are 13 residues in the CDR3. The germline V gene has CDR1 SNHLY and CDR2 FYNNEI. Trimming took off 4 bases at V and 1 base at J, with 5 bases between the two ends. The CDR3 DNA follows: TGTGCCAGCAGTGTGGACAGCAATCAGCCCCAGCATTTT. Its translation is CASSVDSNQPQHF.